The entry below describes one TCR beta chain. The sample comes from a study of PD-L1 blockade in urothelial cancer. The sample's time point: peripheral blood 6 weeks after treatment start. The repertoire was sequenced with immunoSEQ multiplex PCR; TCRdb's copy has only in-frame clones and lacks some. The sample lists more than 45,000 clones; about 86% were seen once. The germline V and J ends were trimmed by 0 bases and 7 bases, with 9 bases remaining between them. The germline V gene has CDR1 MNHEY and CDR2 SVGAGI. The CDR3 is made up of 13 amino acids. The sample was PBMCs, taken around atezolizumab (anti-PD-L1) treatment. This TCR came from a man in his sixties with urothelial cancer. The V call is TRBV6-5, the J call TRBJ1-2; TRBD1 is a possible D gene (5 bases). The CDR3 DNA sequence: TGTGCCAGCAGTTACTCGGCAGGGCTTGGCTACACCTTC. This codes for CASSYSAGLGYTF.